The present T cell receptor beta chain was sequenced within a study of cytomegalovirus exposure and HLA in healthy donors. Overall study context: Early released data comprised some 85 million unique TCRs from HLA-typed donors. Study-level results: In vitro experiments confirmed that a few CMV-associated chains were specific for CMV antigens. Most TCR beta V segments were productive about 90% or about 30% of the time in an earlier analysis. As was reported, the classifier diagnosed cytomegalovirus status with high specificity and sensitivity.

A multiplex PCR was run with 60 Vbeta primers and 13 Jbeta primers. This table comes from immunoSEQ multiplex PCR, and its TCRdb copy is limited to in-frame clones, with some not included. The sample records some 84,000 clones, roughly 80% being singletons. A note on this clone: The antigen remains undetermined.

V gave up 2 bases and J gave up 1 base, with 6 bases separating them. From germline, CDR1 is SGHVS and CDR2 FQNEAQ. This CDR3 has 14 amino acids. The chain has TRBV7-8 and TRBJ2-1; no reliable D call. Sequencing was done on a sample of PBMCs. The TCR sequence derives from a boy aged 10-17 years in good health and CMV-seronegative. In DNA form, the CDR3 reads TGTGCCAGCAGCTTATCCAATTCCTACAATGAGCAGTTCTTC. Its translation: CASSLSNSYNEQFF.